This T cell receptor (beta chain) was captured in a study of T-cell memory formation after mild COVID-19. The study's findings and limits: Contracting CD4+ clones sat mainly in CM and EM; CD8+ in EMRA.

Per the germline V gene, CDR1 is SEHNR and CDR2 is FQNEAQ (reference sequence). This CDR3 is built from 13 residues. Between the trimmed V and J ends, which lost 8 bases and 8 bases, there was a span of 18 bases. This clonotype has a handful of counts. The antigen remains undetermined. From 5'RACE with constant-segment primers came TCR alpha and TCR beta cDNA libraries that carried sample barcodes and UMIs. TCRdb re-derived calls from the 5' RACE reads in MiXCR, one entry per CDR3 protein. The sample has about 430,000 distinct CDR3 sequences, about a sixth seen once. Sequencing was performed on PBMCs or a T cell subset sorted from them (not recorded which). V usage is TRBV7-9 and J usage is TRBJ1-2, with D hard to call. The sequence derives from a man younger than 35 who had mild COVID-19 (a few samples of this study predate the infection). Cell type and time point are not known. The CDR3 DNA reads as TGTGCCAGCCGAATTCCCGGAGTGGGAGGCTACACCTTC. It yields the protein CASRIPGVGGYTF.